Detailed here is one T cell receptor beta chain. No antigen is known for it. Making TCR cDNA involved 5'RACE template switching, which added UMIs and a universal primer site. TCRdb reanalysed the 5' RACE reads using MiXCR and keeps one entry per CDR3 protein. The repertoire includes a few hundred thousand distinct CDR3 sequences, 13% of them detected once, and less than 0.55% sits in the top ten. This specimen belongs to a study of T cells after yellow fever vaccination. The CDR3 loop spans 15 amino acids. Germline CDR1 reads KGHSH; CDR2 reads LQKENI. Trimming took 3 bases from V and 10 from J; bases not matched to a gene: 12. Study observations and caveats: The presence of abundant clonotypes contaminating from the bulk population was possible in FACS-sorted repertoires. The booster response re-showed most primary clones: over 95% CD4, around 87% CD8. Few clonotypes appeared in both CD4 and CD8 compartments.

This TCR derives from a man aged 30-40 years who received the YFV17D yellow fever vaccine. The specimen was CD4+ T cells sorted from PBMCs, collected 45 days after the yellow fever booster vaccination. This chain joins TRBV18 and TRBJ2-1; 7 bases are shared with TRBD2. In DNA, the CDR3 is TGTGCCAGCTCACCGCTAGCGGCCCCCACCACAGAGCAGTTCTTC. Its translation: CASSPLAAPTTEQFF.